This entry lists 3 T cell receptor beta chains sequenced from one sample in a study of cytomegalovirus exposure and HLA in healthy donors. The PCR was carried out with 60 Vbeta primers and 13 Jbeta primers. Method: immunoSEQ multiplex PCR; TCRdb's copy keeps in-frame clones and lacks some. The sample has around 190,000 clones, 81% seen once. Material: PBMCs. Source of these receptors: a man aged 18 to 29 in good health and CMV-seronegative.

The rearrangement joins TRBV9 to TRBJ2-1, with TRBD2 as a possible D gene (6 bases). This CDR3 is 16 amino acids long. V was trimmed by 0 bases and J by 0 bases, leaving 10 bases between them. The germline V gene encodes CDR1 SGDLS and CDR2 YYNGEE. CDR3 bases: TGTGCCAGCAGCGTAGATGGGACTGCCTCCTACAATGAGCAGTTCTTC. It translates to CASSVDGTASYNEQFF.

The CDR3 DNA follows: TGTGCCAGTAGTTTTTGGACAGATGAAAAACTGTTTTTT. This encodes CASSFWTDEKLFF. The gene calls are TRBV19 and TRBJ1-4, with D possibly TRBD1 on 6 matching bases. Trimming took off 5 bases at V and 6 bases at J, with 10 bases between the two ends. This CDR3 is built from 13 residues. Germline V gene sequence: CDR1 LNHDA, CDR2 SQIVND (reference sequence). The variable domain in full, with the rest retrieved from reference TRBV19 and TRBJ1-4, is DGGITQSPKYLFRKEGQNVTLSCEQNLNHDAMYWYRQDPGQGLRLIYYSQIVNDFQKGDIAEGYSVSREKKESFPLTVTSAQKNPTAFYLCASSFWTDEKLFFGSGTQLSVL.

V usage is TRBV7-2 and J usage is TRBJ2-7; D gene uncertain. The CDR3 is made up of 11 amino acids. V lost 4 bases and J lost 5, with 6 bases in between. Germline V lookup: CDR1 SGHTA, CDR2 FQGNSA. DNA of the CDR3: TGTGCCAGCAGCTCCTACGACGAGCAGTACTTC. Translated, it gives CASSSYDEQYF. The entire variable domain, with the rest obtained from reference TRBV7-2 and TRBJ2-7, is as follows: GAGVSQSPSNKVTEKGKDVELRCDPISGHTALYWYRQSLGQGLEFLIYFQGNSAPDKSGLPSDRFSAERTGGSVSTLTIQRTQQEDSAVYLCASSSYDEQYFGPGTRLTVT.